A selection of T cell receptor beta chains follows, all from one sample in a study of tumor-infiltrating lymphocytes in glioblastoma multiforme. One entry per CDR3 protein results from TCRdb running MiXCR on the multiplex PCR reads. The sample shows 25,000 to 40,000 distinct CDR3 sequences, 61% of them seen only once. Sequencing input: brain tumor tissue. Source of these receptors: a male donor with glioblastoma. The CDR3 runs from the conserved cysteine through the conserved F or W. A D gene is named only where the DNA matches it firmly. Clone sizes are given selectively: once, few, many, or a class where the clone is expanded.

D gene: NA; J gene: TRBJ2-5; V gene: TRBV29-1; clone size: once; CDR3 DNA: TGCAGCGGGAGTCCTGCGGAAGAGACCCAGTACTTC; CDR3 protein: CSGSPAEETQYF
D gene: NA; J gene: TRBJ2-7; V gene: TRBV6-6; clone size: NA; CDR3 DNA: TGTGCCAGCAGAGGAACGGCCTCCTACGAGCAGTACTTC; CDR3 protein: CASRGTASYEQYF
D gene: NA; J gene: TRBJ1-4; V gene: TRBV12-3/TRBV12-4; clone size: NA; CDR3 DNA: NA; CDR3 protein: CASSFSGENCFF
D gene: NA; J gene: TRBJ2-6; V gene: TRBV10-3; clone size: many; CDR3 DNA: TGTGCCATCAGTGATGGGACACATACTGGGGCCAACGTCCTGACTTTC; CDR3 protein: CAISDGTHTGANVLTF
D gene: NA; J gene: TRBJ1-2; V gene: TRBV6-5; clone size: many; CDR3 DNA: TGTGCCAGCAGTTCTGGGTTGGACTATGGCTACACCTTC; CDR3 protein: CASSSGLDYGYTF
D gene: TRBD2; J gene: TRBJ2-1; V gene: TRBV30; clone size: NA; CDR3 DNA: TGTGCCTGGAAAAAAAGGCTAGCGGGTAATGAGCACTTCTTT; CDR3 protein: CAWKKRLAGNEHFF
D gene: NA; J gene: TRBJ2-5; V gene: TRBV28; clone size: NA; CDR3 DNA: TGTGCCAGCAGTTGGCCTTTAAGAGAGACCCAGTACTTC; CDR3 protein: CASSWPLRETQYF
D gene: NA; J gene: TRBJ1-3; V gene: TRBV20-1; clone size: many; CDR3 DNA: TGCAGTGCTAGACCAGAAAGCTCTGGAAACACCATATATTTT; CDR3 protein: CSARPESSGNTIYF
D gene: TRBD1; J gene: TRBJ2-3; V gene: TRBV20-1; clone size: NA; CDR3 DNA: TGCAGTGTTAGTGGGACAGGGGCGGAAGAAACTAGCACAGATACGCAGTATTTT; CDR3 protein: CSVSGTGAEETSTDTQYF
D gene: NA; J gene: TRBJ2-7; V gene: TRBV2; clone size: NA; CDR3 DNA: TGTGCCAGCACCCTGTCCGCCACTCAGGGCGAGCAGTACTTC; CDR3 protein: CASTLSATQGEQYF
D gene: NA; J gene: TRBJ1-2; V gene: TRBV29-1; clone size: NA; CDR3 DNA: TGCAGCGATGTTAAGGAGTACTATGGCTACACCTTC; CDR3 protein: CSDVKEYYGYTF
D gene: NA; J gene: TRBJ2-3; V gene: TRBV6-6; clone size: NA; CDR3 DNA: TGCGCCAGCAGATCGTCTGAGTCAGATACGCGGTATTTT; CDR3 protein: CASRSSESDTRYF
D gene: TRBD1; J gene: TRBJ1-6; V gene: TRBV6-5; clone size: NA; CDR3 DNA: TGTGCCAGCAGCCCACAGGGGCCGGGAAATTCACCCCTCCACTTT; CDR3 protein: CASSPQGPGNSPLHF
D gene: NA; J gene: TRBJ1-6; V gene: TRBV29-1; clone size: NA; CDR3 DNA: TGCAGCGTTGCCAGGGTCATAGAATTACCCCTCCACTTT; CDR3 protein: CSVARVIELPLHF
D gene: NA; J gene: TRBJ2-4; V gene: TRBV10-3; clone size: NA; CDR3 DNA: TGTGCCATCAGTGAAGACAGAGGGAACGTTCAGTACTTC; CDR3 protein: CAISEDRGNVQYF
D gene: NA; J gene: TRBJ1-5; V gene: TRBV29-1; clone size: NA; CDR3 DNA: TGCAGCGCCTACCCAAGGGACCCCACCAGTCAGCCCCAGCATTTT; CDR3 protein: CSAYPRDPTSQPQHF
D gene: TRBD1; J gene: TRBJ2-7; V gene: TRBV12-3/TRBV12-4; clone size: many; CDR3 DNA: TGTGCCAGCAGCCCCGGACAGGGAATGGGGTTTTACGAGCAGTACTTC; CDR3 protein: CASSPGQGMGFYEQYF
D gene: NA; J gene: TRBJ1-5; V gene: TRBV6-1; clone size: medium-sized; CDR3 DNA: TGTGCCAGCAGGCGTAATCAGCCCCAGCATTTT; CDR3 protein: CASRRNQPQHF
D gene: NA; J gene: TRBJ2-1; V gene: TRBV20-1; clone size: NA; CDR3 DNA: TGCAGTGCCATCAACCAGGCCCCAGGTCGTGAGCACTTCTTC; CDR3 protein: CSAINQAPGREHFF
D gene: TRBD1; J gene: TRBJ2-7; V gene: TRBV5-1; clone size: NA; CDR3 DNA: TGCGCCAGCAGCGGGGGACAGGGGCGGACCTACGAGCAATACTTC; CDR3 protein: CASSGGQGRTYEQYF
D gene: TRBD1; J gene: TRBJ2-2; V gene: TRBV5-1; clone size: NA; CDR3 DNA: TGCGCCAGCAGCAACCAGGACAGGACGAACACCGGGGAGCTGTTTTTT; CDR3 protein: CASSNQDRTNTGELFF
D gene: NA; J gene: TRBJ1-4; V gene: TRBV5-1; clone size: NA; CDR3 DNA: TGCGCCAGCGGCCCTACGGGGGCAACTAATGAAAAACTGTTTTTT; CDR3 protein: CASGPTGATNEKLFF
D gene: TRBD2; J gene: TRBJ2-1; V gene: TRBV20-1; clone size: NA; CDR3 DNA: TGCAGTGCTAGAGGGGCACTAGCGCACAATGAGCACTTCTTC; CDR3 protein: CSARGALAHNEHFF
D gene: NA; J gene: TRBJ2-1; V gene: TRBV11-3; clone size: once; CDR3 DNA: TGTGCCAGCAGCTCACACATTAGCAATGAGCAGTTCTTC; CDR3 protein: CASSSHISNEQFF
D gene: TRBD1; J gene: TRBJ2-3; V gene: TRBV10-2; clone size: NA; CDR3 DNA: TGCGCCAGCAGTGGTGGACAGGGAACCCATACGCAGTATTTT; CDR3 protein: CASSGGQGTHTQYF
D gene: TRBD2; J gene: TRBJ2-5; V gene: TRBV20-1; clone size: many; CDR3 DNA: TGCAGTGCTACTAGACAATATAGCGGGACTGAGACCCAGTACTTC; CDR3 protein: CSATRQYSGTETQYF
D gene: NA; J gene: TRBJ2-4; V gene: TRBV20-1; clone size: NA; CDR3 DNA: TGCAGTGCTAAGAGCTGGAGGGCCGATGCGGCCCAAAACATTCAGTACTTC; CDR3 protein: CSAKSWRADAAQNIQYF
D gene: NA; J gene: TRBJ1-5; V gene: TRBV20-1; clone size: once; CDR3 DNA: TGCAGTGCTGGGGCACCGGGGGTCGATCAGCCCCAGCAATTT; CDR3 protein: CSAGAPGVDQPQQF
D gene: NA; J gene: TRBJ2-1; V gene: TRBV11-3; clone size: NA; CDR3 DNA: TGTGCCAGCAGCTTCACAACAGGAGACGAGCAGTTCTTC; CDR3 protein: CASSFTTGDEQFF
D gene: NA; J gene: TRBJ1-1; V gene: TRBV20-1; clone size: NA; CDR3 DNA: TGCAGTGCTAGAGTCGGCAGAAACACTGAAGCTTTATTT; CDR3 protein: CSARVGRNTEALF
D gene: NA; J gene: TRBJ2-1; V gene: TRBV13; clone size: many; CDR3 DNA: TGTGCCAGCAGCTCGACGGTCCGGCGCGATGAGCAGTTCTTC; CDR3 protein: CASSSTVRRDEQFF
D gene: NA; J gene: TRBJ1-5; V gene: TRBV6-1; clone size: many; CDR3 DNA: TGTGCCAGCAGGGCCGGGACAACAATCAATCAGCCCCAGCATTTT; CDR3 protein: CASRAGTTINQPQHF
D gene: TRBD2; J gene: TRBJ2-3; V gene: TRBV29-1; clone size: NA; CDR3 DNA: TGCAGCGTTGAAGGGGACTACGCTAGCATAGATACTCGGTATTTT; CDR3 protein: CSVEGDYASIDTRYF
D gene: NA; J gene: TRBJ2-2; V gene: TRBV20-1; clone size: medium-sized; CDR3 DNA: TGCAGTGCTAGCAGGCGGACAGATTCCACCGGGGAGCTGTTTTTT; CDR3 protein: CSASRRTDSTGELFF
D gene: TRBD2; J gene: TRBJ2-1; V gene: TRBV29-1; clone size: NA; CDR3 DNA: TGCAGCGTTGTATTGGTGACTAGCGTCAATGAGCAGTTCTTC; CDR3 protein: CSVVLVTSVNEQFF
D gene: TRBD2; J gene: TRBJ2-7; V gene: TRBV11-2; clone size: NA; CDR3 DNA: TGTGCCAGCAGCCCCCGTTTACGGGAGGGCTACTACGAGCAGTATTTC; CDR3 protein: CASSPRLREGYYEQYF
D gene: TRBD1; J gene: TRBJ1-6; V gene: TRBV20-1; clone size: few; CDR3 DNA: TGCAGTGCGGGTCAGGGACAGGGGAATCCATCCCTCCACTTT; CDR3 protein: CSAGQGQGNPSLHF
D gene: NA; J gene: TRBJ1-5; V gene: TRBV5-1; clone size: once; CDR3 DNA: TGCGGCAGCAGCCCGAGGGGAAATCGGCTCCAGCATTTT; CDR3 protein: CGSSPRGNRLQHF
D gene: NA; J gene: TRBJ2-7; V gene: TRBV20-1; clone size: NA; CDR3 DNA: TGCAGTGTTACCAAACGGGGGGCTGGTTACGAGCAGTACTTC; CDR3 protein: CSVTKRGAGYEQYF
D gene: TRBD2; J gene: TRBJ2-7; V gene: TRBV20-1; clone size: many; CDR3 DNA: TGCAGTGCTAGGAGACTAGCGGGAAGGGAGTACTTC; CDR3 protein: CSARRLAGREYF
D gene: NA; J gene: TRBJ1-3; V gene: TRBV5-1; clone size: many; CDR3 DNA: TGCGCCAGCAGCTTGTCAGGGTCGGGAAACACCATATATTTT; CDR3 protein: CASSLSGSGNTIYF
D gene: NA; J gene: TRBJ2-7; V gene: TRBV6-6; clone size: NA; CDR3 DNA: TGTGCCAGCAGTTACACTTACTACCAGTACTTC; CDR3 protein: CASSYTYYQYF
D gene: NA; J gene: TRBJ2-1; V gene: TRBV11-2; clone size: NA; CDR3 DNA: TGTGCCAGCATCTTAGTCCCCGCTAGTGGCACCTACAATGAGCAGTTCTTT; CDR3 protein: CASILVPASGTYNEQFF
D gene: NA; J gene: TRBJ2-7; V gene: TRBV5-4; clone size: NA; CDR3 DNA: TGTGCCGGCAGCTCTGGGACAAAGAGATCCTACGAGCAGTACTTC; CDR3 protein: CAGSSGTKRSYEQYF
D gene: NA; J gene: TRBJ1-4; V gene: TRBV29-1; clone size: NA; CDR3 DNA: TGCAGCGTTGGTGGAGATGAAAAACTGTTTTTT; CDR3 protein: CSVGGDEKLFF
D gene: TRBD1; J gene: TRBJ1-2; V gene: TRBV4-2; clone size: NA; CDR3 DNA: TGTGCCAGCACCCAAAAAGGGACAGGGGACGATGGCTACACCTTC; CDR3 protein: CASTQKGTGDDGYTF
D gene: NA; J gene: TRBJ2-1; V gene: TRBV4-1; clone size: NA; CDR3 DNA: TGCGCCAGCAGCCAAGTTACAGGGAAGTCCTACAATGAGCAGTTCTTC; CDR3 protein: CASSQVTGKSYNEQFF
D gene: TRBD2; J gene: TRBJ2-3; V gene: TRBV4-1; clone size: NA; CDR3 DNA: TGCGCCAGCAGCCAAGAAGGAGGCGGGGGTACATATACGCATTATTTT; CDR3 protein: CASSQEGGGGTYTHYF
D gene: NA; J gene: TRBJ1-1; V gene: TRBV2; clone size: few; CDR3 DNA: TGTGCCGGGTTAAAGGTGGTAAACACTGAAGCTTTCTTT; CDR3 protein: CAGLKVVNTEAFF
D gene: TRBD2; J gene: TRBJ2-7; V gene: TRBV30; clone size: NA; CDR3 DNA: TGTGCCTGGAATAGCGGGAGGGCCTACGAGCAGTACTTC; CDR3 protein: CAWNSGRAYEQYF
D gene: NA; J gene: TRBJ1-1; V gene: TRBV4-1; clone size: few; CDR3 DNA: TGCGCCAGCAGCCAAGAAGGGGGGTTGAACACTGAAGCTTCATTT; CDR3 protein: CASSQEGGLNTEASF